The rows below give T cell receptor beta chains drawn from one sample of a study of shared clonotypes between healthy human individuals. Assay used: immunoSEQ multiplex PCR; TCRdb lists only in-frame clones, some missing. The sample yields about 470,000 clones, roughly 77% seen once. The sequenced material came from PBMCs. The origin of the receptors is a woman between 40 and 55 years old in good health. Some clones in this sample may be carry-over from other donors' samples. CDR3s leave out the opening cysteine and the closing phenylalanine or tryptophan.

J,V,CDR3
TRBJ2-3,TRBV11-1,ASSLLGGTDTQY
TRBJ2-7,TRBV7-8,ASSSRLLEVWQY
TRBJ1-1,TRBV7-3,ASSLRGQPNTEAF
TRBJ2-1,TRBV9,ASSVTPRTEDNEQF
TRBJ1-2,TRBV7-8,ASSPRLRSGNYGYT
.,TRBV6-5,ASSSLAGGQDEQY
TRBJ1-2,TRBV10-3,AISEEGDRLYGYT
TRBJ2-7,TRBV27,ASTRRGSSYEQY
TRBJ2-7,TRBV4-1,ASSRTGGWSYEQY
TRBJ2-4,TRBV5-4,ASSPRTENIQY
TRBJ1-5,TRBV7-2,ASSPRQGGQPQH
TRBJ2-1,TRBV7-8,ASSPPGARNEQF
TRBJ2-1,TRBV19,ASSTLAGGDNEQF
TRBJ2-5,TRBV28,ASSLSQGQALQETQY
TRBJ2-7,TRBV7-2,ASSLARGGRHYEQY
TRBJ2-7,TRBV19,ASSPAGAPYEQY
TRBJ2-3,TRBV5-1,ASSPTGLAGVGTQY
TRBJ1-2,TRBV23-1,ASSQSEEINYGYT
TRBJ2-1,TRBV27,ASSLSRAYNEQF
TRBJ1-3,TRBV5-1,ASSLAGSHSGNTIY
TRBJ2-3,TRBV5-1,ASGATVSTDTQY
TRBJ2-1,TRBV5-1,ASSPPGGSGHEQF
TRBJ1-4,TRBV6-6,ASSYKWTGVGEKLF
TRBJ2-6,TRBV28,ASSSPGVSGANVLT
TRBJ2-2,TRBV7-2,ASTPLAGVPGELF
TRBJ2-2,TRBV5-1,ASSLYMQGVAGELF
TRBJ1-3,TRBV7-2,ASSLGRRTSGNTIY
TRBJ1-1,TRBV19,ASSMGLYTEAF
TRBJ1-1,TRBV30,AWRDQGYTEAF
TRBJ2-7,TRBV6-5,ASTTWSGRNYEQY
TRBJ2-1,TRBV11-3,ASSLDGDASYNEQF
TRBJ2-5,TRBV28,ASHLSGASETQY
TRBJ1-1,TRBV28,ASSRDRGALNTEAF
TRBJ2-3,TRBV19,ASSPLRDGSTDTQY
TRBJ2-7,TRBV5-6,ASSLEQGLDEQY
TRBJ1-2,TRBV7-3,ASSQGPGDGYT
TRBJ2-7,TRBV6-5,ASSYDRKYYEQY
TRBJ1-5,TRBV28,ASSQTGVGQPQH
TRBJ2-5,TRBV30,AWNGGETQY
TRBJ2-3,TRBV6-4,ASSELASTDTQY